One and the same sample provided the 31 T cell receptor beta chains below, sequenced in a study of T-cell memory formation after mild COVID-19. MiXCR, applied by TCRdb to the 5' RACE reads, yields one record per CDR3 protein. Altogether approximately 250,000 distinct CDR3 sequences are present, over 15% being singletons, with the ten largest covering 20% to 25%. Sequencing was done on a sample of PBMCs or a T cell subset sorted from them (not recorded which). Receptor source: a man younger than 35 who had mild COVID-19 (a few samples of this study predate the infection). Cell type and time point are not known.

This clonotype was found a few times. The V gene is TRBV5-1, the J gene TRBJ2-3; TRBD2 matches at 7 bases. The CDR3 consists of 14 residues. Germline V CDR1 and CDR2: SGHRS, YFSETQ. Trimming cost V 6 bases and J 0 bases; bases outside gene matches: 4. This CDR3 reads CASNRGGSTDTQYF. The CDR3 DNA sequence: TGCGCCAGCAATAGGGGAGGGAGCACAGATACGCAGTATTTT.

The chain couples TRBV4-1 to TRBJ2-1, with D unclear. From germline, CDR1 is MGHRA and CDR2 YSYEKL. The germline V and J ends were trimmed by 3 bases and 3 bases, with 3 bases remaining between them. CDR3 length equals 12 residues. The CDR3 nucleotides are TGCGCCAGCAGCCACGGCTACAATGAGCAGTTCTTC. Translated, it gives CASSHGYNEQFF.

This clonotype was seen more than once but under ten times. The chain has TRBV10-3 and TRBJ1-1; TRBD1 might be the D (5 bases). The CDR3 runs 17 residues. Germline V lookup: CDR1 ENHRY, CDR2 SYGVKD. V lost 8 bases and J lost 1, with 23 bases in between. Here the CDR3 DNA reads TGTGCCATCTCTCCCAGGGACTTCGTATTAGGGAACACTGAAGCTTTCTTT. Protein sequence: CAISPRDFVLGNTEAFF.

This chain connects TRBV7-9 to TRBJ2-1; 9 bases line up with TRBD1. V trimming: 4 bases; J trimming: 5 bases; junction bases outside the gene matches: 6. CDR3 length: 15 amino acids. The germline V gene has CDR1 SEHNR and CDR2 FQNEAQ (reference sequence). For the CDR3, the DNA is TGTGCCAGCAGCTCCGCCGGGACAGGGAACAATGAGCAGTTCTTC. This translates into CASSSAGTGNNEQFF.

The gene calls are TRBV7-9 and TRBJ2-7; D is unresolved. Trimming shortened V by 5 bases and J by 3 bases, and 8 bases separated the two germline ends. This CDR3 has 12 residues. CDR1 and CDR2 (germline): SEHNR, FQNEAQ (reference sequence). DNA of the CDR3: TGTGCCAGCAGCCCCGATGTCTACGAGCAGTACTTC. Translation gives CASSPDVYEQYF.

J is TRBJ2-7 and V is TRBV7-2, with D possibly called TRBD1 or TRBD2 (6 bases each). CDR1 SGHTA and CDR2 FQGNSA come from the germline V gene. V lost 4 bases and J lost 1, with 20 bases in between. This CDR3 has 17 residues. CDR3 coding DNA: TGTGCCAGCAGCTCTCGGGTAGGGGGGTTTGAGTCCTACGAGCAGTACTTC. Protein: CASSSRVGGFESYEQYF.

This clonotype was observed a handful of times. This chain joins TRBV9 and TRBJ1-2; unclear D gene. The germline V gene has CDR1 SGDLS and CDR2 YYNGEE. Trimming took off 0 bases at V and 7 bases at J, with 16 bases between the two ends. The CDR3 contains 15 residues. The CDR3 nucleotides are TGTGCCAGCAGCGTAGGGGCCCCCAAGTCCGGTGGCTACACCTTC. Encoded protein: CASSVGAPKSGGYTF.

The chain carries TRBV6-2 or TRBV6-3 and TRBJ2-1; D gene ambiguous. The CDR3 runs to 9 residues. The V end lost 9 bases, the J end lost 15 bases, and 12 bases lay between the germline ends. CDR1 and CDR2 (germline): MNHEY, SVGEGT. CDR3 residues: CARGKARFF. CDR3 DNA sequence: TGTGCCAGGGGGAAGGCGAGGTTCTTC.

CDR3 region: CASSYRNQGLGYTF. In DNA form, the CDR3 reads TGTGCCAGCAGTTATCGGAATCAGGGGCTAGGCTACACCTTC. The J gene is TRBJ1-2, the V gene TRBV6-5, with D possibly TRBD1 on 6 matching bases. CDR1 and CDR2 from the germline V gene are MNHEY and SVGAGI. The V end was cut by 3 bases, the J end by 8 bases, with 16 bases between. The CDR3 runs 14 residues.

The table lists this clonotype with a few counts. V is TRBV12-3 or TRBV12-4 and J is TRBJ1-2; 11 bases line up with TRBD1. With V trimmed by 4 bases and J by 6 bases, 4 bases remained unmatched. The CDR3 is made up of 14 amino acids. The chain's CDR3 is CASSSSGQGDGYTF. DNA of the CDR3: TGTGCCAGCAGTTCATCGGGACAGGGGGATGGCTACACCTTC.

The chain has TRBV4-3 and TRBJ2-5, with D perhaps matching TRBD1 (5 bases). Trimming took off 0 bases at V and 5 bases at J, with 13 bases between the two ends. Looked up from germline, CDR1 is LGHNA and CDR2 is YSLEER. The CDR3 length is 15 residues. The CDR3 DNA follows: TGCGCCAGCAGCCAAGATCTGGCAGGGTGGGAGACCCAGTACTTC. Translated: CASSQDLAGWETQYF.

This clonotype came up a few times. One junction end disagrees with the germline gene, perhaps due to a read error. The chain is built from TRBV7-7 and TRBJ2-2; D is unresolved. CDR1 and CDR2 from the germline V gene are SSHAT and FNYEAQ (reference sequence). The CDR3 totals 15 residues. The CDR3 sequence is CASSSSWGNTGELFF. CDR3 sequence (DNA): TGTGCTAGCAGCAGCAGCTGGGGAAACACCGGGGAGCTGTTTTTT.

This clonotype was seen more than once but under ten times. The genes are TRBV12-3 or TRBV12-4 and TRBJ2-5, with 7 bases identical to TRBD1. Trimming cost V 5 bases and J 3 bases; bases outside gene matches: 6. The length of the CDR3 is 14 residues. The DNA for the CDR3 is TGTGCCAGCAGTCATACAGGACAGGAAGAGACCCAGTACTTC. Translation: CASSHTGQEETQYF.

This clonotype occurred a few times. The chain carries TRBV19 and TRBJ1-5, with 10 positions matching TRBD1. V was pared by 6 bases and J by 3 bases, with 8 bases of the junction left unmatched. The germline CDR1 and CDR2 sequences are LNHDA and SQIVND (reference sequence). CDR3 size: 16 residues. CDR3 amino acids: CASRLTGGGYNQPQHF. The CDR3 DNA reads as TGTGCCAGTAGACTGACAGGGGGCGGTTACAATCAGCCCCAGCATTTT. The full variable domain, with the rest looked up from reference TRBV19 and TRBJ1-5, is DGGITQSPKYLFRKEGQNVTLSCEQNLNHDAMYWYRQDPGQGLRLIYYSQIVNDFQKGDIAEGYSVSREKKESFPLTVTSAQKNPTAFYLCASRLTGGGYNQPQHFGDGTRLSIL.

The CDR3 loop reads CASSLVPGADTQYF. CDR3 coding DNA: TGCGCCAGCAGCCTGGTACCGGGGGCAGATACGCAGTATTTT. The chain combines TRBV5-1 with TRBJ2-3, with a weak D call TRBD2 (6 bases). Germline V gene lookup returns CDR1 SGHRS and CDR2 YFSETQ. This CDR3 contains 14 residues. The V gene lost 4 bases and the J gene lost 4 bases, with 13 bases spanning the gap.

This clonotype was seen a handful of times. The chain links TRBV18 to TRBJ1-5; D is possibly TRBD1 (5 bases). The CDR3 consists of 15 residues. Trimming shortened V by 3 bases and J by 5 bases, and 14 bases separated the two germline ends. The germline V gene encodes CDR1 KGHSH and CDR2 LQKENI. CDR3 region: CASSPGGGADQPQHF. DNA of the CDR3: TGTGCCAGCTCACCGGGGGGGGGTGCCGATCAGCCCCAGCATTTT.

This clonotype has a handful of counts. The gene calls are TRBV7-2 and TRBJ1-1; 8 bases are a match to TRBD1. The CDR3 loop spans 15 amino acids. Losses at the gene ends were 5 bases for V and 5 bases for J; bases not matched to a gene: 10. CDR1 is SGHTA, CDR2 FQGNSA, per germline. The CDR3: CASSVRQGRVTEAFF. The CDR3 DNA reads TGTGCCAGCAGCGTTCGACAGGGGAGAGTTACTGAAGCTTTCTTT.

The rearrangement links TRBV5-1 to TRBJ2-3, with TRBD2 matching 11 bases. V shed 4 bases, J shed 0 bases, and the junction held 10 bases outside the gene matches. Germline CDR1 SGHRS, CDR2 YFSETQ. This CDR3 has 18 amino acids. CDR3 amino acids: CASSRRLTSGGSTDTQYF. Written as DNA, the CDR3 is TGCGCCAGCAGCCGAAGACTTACTAGCGGGGGTAGCACAGATACGCAGTATTTT.

The CDR3 nucleotides read TGTGCCAGCAGCCCATGGACAGAAACTTACGAGCAGTACTTC. As protein: CASSPWTETYEQYF. The chain couples TRBV7-9 to TRBJ2-7, with a weak D call TRBD1 (6 bases). Germline V CDR1 and CDR2: SEHNR, FQNEAQ (reference sequence). This CDR3 comprises 14 residues. The V end was cut by 5 bases, the J end by 4 bases, with 15 bases between.

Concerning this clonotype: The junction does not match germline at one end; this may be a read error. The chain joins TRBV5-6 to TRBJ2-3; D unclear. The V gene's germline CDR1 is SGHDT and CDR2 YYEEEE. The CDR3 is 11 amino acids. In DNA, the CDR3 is TGTTCCAGCAGCTGGGTGGATACGCAGTATTTT. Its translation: CSSSWVDTQYF.

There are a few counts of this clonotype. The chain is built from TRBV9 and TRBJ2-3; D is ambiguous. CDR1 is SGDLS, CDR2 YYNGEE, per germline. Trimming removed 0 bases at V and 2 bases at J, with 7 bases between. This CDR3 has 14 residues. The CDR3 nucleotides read TGTGCCAGCAGCGTAGGACCCCCCACAGATACGCAGTATTTT. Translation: CASSVGPPTDTQYF. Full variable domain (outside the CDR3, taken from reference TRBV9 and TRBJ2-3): DSGVTQTPKHLITATGQRVTLRCSPRSGDLSVYWYQQSLDQGLQFLIQYYNGEERAKGNILERFSAQQFPDLHSELNLSSLELGDSALYFCASSVGPPTDTQYFGPGTRLTVL.

The CDR3, as DNA: TGTGCCAGCAGGGAAGCCCGTAGGGCGCCCGGCTACACCTTC. Translating gives CASREARRAPGYTF. This rearrangement joins TRBV7-2 to TRBJ1-2; D gene uncertain. V lost 6 bases and J 8 bases, leaving 19 bases between the germline ends. CDR3 length: 14 residues. The germline CDR1 and CDR2 sequences are SGHTA and FQGNSA.

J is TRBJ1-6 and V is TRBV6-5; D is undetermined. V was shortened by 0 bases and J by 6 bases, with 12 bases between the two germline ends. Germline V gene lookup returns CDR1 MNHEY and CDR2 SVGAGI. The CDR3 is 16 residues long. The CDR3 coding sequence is TGTGCCAGCAGTTACTCGATGTTGTCCGGTAATTCACCCCTCCACTTT. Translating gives CASSYSMLSGNSPLHF.

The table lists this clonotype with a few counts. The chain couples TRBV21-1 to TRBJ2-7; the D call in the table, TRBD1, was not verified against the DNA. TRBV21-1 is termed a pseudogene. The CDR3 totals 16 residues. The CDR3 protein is CASSKSARGGAYEQYV. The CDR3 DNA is TGTGCCAGCAGCAAATCCGCCCGGGGGGGCGCCTACGAGCAGTACGTC.

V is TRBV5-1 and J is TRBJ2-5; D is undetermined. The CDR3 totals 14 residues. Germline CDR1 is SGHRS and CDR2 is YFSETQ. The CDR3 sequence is CARSPDRQDETQYF. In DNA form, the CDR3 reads TGCGCACGCAGCCCAGACCGACAAGACGAGACCCAGTACTTC. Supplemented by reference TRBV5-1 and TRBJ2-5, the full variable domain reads KAGVTQTPRYLIKTRGQQVTLSCSPISGHRSVSWYQQTPGQGLQFLFEYFSETQRNKGNFPGRFSGRQFSNSRSEMNVSTLELGDSALYLCARSPDRQDETQYFGPGTRLLVL.

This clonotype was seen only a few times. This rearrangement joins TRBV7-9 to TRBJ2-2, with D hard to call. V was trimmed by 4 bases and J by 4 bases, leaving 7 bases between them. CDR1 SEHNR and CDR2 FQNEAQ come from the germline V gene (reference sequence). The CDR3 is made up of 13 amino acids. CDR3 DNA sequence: TGTGCCAGCAGCTCCCTGGGCACCGGGGAGCTGTTTTTT. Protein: CASSSLGTGELFF.

CDR3 residues: CASSYSGLPGNTIYF. In nucleotides, the CDR3 is TGTGCCAGCAGTTACTCTGGGCTTCCTGGAAACACCATATATTTT. V and J are TRBV6-5 and TRBJ1-3; D ambiguous. The germline gives CDR1 MNHEY, CDR2 SVGAGI. Trimming pared 0 bases from V and 2 bases from J, leaving 8 bases between. This CDR3 is built from 15 residues.

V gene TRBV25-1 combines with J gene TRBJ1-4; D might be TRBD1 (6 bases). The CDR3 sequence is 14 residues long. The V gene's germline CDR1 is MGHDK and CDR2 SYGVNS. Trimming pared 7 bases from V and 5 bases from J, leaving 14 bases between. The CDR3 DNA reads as TGTGCCAGCACCTCGGCAGGGGTGAATGAAAAACTGTTTTTT. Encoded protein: CASTSAGVNEKLFF.

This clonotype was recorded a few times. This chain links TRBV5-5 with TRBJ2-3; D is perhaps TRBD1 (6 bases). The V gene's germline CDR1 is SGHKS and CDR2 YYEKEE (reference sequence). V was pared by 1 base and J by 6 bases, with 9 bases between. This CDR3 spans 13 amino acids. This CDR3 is CASSLQGKDTQYF. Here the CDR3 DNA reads TGTGCCAGCAGCTTGCAGGGGAAGGATACGCAGTATTTT.

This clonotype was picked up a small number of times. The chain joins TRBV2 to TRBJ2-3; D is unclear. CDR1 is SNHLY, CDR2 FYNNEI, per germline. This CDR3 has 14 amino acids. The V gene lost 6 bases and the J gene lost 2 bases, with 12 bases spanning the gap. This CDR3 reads CASRVGSNTDTQYF. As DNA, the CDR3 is TGTGCCAGCAGGGTTGGTAGCAACACAGATACGCAGTATTTT.

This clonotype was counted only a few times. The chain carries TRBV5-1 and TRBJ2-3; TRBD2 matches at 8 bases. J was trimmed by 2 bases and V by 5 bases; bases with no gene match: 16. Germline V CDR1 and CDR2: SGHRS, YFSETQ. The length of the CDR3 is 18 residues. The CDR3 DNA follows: TGCGCCAGCAGAGGGATCGGGGGGGCTCGCCGACTCACAGATACGCAGTATTTT. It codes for CASRGIGGARRLTDTQYF.